This entry lists 26 T cell receptor beta chains sequenced from one sample in a study of regulatory T cells in long-lasting Graves disease (dated by TCRdb to the early 2020s). Preparation of the library involved multiplex PCR. This sample was sequenced with an Illumina HiSeq 4000. CDR3 regions were amplified by Arm-PCR with iRepertoire HTBI primers to construct TCR beta libraries. Through fastp at Q25 and MiXCR, TCRdb rebuilt clones from the public reads, retaining in-frame beta chains. Every distinct CDR3 protein forms one entry, paired with its most common genes and DNA. In all, the sample holds 350,000 to 450,000 distinct CDR3 sequences, and approximately 15% of those were seen once. The ten largest clones capture around 15% of the sample. The time point label, read with the paper, signifies: newly diagnosed GD, antithyroid drugs for less than 3 months. For both TCR sequencing and RNA sequencing, RNA was extracted from PBMCs using TRIzol.

The same sample was also studied in work on T cells in Graves' hyperthyroidism and ophthalmopathy.

The sequencing here drew on peripheral blood mononuclear cells (PBMCs), taken at new diagnosis, from a patient treated with antithyroid drugs. These receptors originate from a woman aged 25 to 39 with Graves disease. Donor details come from another sample of the same person, matched by shared clones.

This clonotype came up a few times. This rearrangement joins TRBV19 to TRBJ2-5; TRBD1 matches at 10 bases. V dropped 6 bases and J dropped 0; count of bases not matched to a gene: 10. The CDR3 length is 17 residues. Germline V gives CDR1 LNHDA, CDR2 SQIVND (reference sequence). This CDR3 is CASSQPGDRGNQETQYF. The CDR3 bases are TGTGCCAGTAGCCAGCCCGGGGACAGGGGCAACCAAGAGACCCAGTACTTC.

The table lists this clonotype with many counts. The chain uses TRBV7-9 and TRBJ2-1; perhaps TRBD2 as D (5 bases). The V and J ends lost 11 bases and 1 base respectively, with 21 bases between them. The CDR3 has 16 amino acids. CDR1 is SEHNR and CDR2 is FQNEAQ in the germline V gene (reference sequence). The CDR3 sequence: CAAIRLWESSYNEQFF. The CDR3 nucleotides are TGTGCCGCCATCCGCCTTTGGGAGAGTTCCTACAATGAGCAGTTCTTC.

The chain has TRBV14 and TRBJ2-3; tentatively, D is TRBD2 (5 bases). The CDR3 runs to 16 residues. Germline V gene lookup returns CDR1 SGHDN and CDR2 FVKESK. The germline V and J ends were trimmed by 5 bases and 1 base, with 16 bases remaining between them. This CDR3 reads CASSSGSRARTDTQYF. CDR3 in DNA: TGTGCCAGCAGCTCGGGATCGCGAGCCCGCACAGATACGCAGTATTTT.

This clonotype has ten or more counts. The chain carries TRBV6-1 and TRBJ2-7, with D unclear. This CDR3 spans 13 amino acids. Germline V lookup: CDR1 MNHNS, CDR2 SASEGT. With 6 bases removed from V and 4 bases from J, the gap between germline ends came to 13 bases. CDR3: CASSPLGGYEQYF. The CDR3 DNA reads TGTGCCAGCAGCCCCCTCGGTGGGTACGAGCAGTACTTC.

The V call is TRBV24-1, the J call TRBJ2-7; 7 positions agree with TRBD1. Trimming took 9 bases from V and 5 from J; bases not matched to a gene: 9. Germline-derived CDR1 and CDR2 are KGHDR and SFDVKD. The CDR3 sequence is 13 residues long. For the CDR3, the DNA is TGTGCCACCCAAAGACAGGGCCGGGACGAGCAGTACTTC. It yields the protein CATQRQGRDEQYF.

This clonotype was seen more than once but under ten times. V and J are TRBV29-1 and TRBJ2-1; D not certain. V lost 6 bases and J 5 bases, leaving 8 bases between the germline ends. CDR1 and CDR2 (germline): SQVTM, ANQGSEA. The CDR3 covers 11 residues. CDR3 coding DNA: TGCAGCGTGGGAAGTAACAATGAGCAGTTCTTC. Protein product: CSVGSNNEQFF.

The chain carries TRBV20-1 and TRBJ2-6; D is ambiguous. The CDR3 has 16 amino acids. Trimming removed 1 base from V and 0 bases from J, with 10 bases in between. Germline-derived CDR1 and CDR2 are DFQATT and SNEGSKA (reference sequence). CDR3 sequence (DNA): TGCAGTGCTAGAGCGACCCTAGGCTCTGGGGCCAACGTCCTGACTTTC. Translated: CSARATLGSGANVLTF.

V gene TRBV19 combines with J gene TRBJ2-1; weak D call: TRBD2 (6 bases). Between the trimmed V and J ends, which lost 3 bases and 9 bases, there was a span of 18 bases. CDR1 and CDR2 from the germline V gene are LNHDA and SQIVND (reference sequence). CDR3 length equals 15 residues. In DNA form, the CDR3 reads TGTGCCAGTAGTATCGCTGGGACTGGGTGGTCTGAGCAGTTCTTC. Protein product: CASSIAGTGWSEQFF.

The chain carries TRBV7-9 and TRBJ1-1; D ambiguous. The germline V and J ends were trimmed by 0 bases and 0 bases, with 14 bases remaining between them. The CDR3 spans 17 residues. The germline CDR1 and CDR2 sequences are SEHNR and FQNEAQ (reference sequence). CDR3 sequence reads: CASSLAPVGGLNTEAFF. CDR3 sequence (DNA): TGTGCCAGCAGCTTAGCGCCGGTGGGAGGTTTGAACACTGAAGCTTTCTTT.

This clonotype was seen more than once but under ten times. The J gene is TRBJ2-3, the V gene TRBV6-2 or TRBV6-3, with TRBD2 as a possible D gene (5 bases). This CDR3 is built from 13 residues. Germline values: CDR1 MNHEY, CDR2 SVGEGT. Trimming took 5 bases from V and 12 from J, leaving 18 bases between them. The CDR3 DNA reads TGTGCCAGCAGTCAACCCCTAGGAGGAGAACAGTATTTT. Translating it yields CASSQPLGGEQYF.

The chain recombines TRBV20-1 with TRBJ1-5, with D perhaps TRBD1 (5 bases). The germline V gene has CDR1 DFQATT and CDR2 SNEGSKA (reference sequence). V lost 0 bases and J 2 bases, leaving 8 bases between the germline ends. The CDR3 runs to 14 residues. The CDR3 region has the DNA TGCAGTGCTAGAGACAGGGTCGGCAATCAGCCCCAGCATTTT. Protein sequence: CSARDRVGNQPQHF.

The CDR3 DNA reads as TGTGCCAGCAGTGAACAGGGGACTTCCGGGGAGCTGTTTTTT. Translated: CASSEQGTSGELFF. The J gene is TRBJ2-2, the V gene TRBV2; possibly TRBD1 or TRBD2 for D (6 bases each). Germline V gives CDR1 SNHLY, CDR2 FYNNEI. The CDR3 has 14 residues. V was clipped by 2 bases and J by 6 bases, with 10 bases between them.

This clonotype showed up many times. The CDR3 nucleotides read TGCAGCGTGGGGGCGGAGGCGGGCACAGATACGCAGTATTTT. It specifies CSVGAEAGTDTQYF. The chain carries TRBV29-1 and TRBJ2-3; D might be TRBD1 (6 bases). The CDR3 is 14 residues long. The ends were cut back, 6 bases at V and 1 base at J, with 14 bases in the middle. Germline values: CDR1 SQVTM, CDR2 ANQGSEA.

This clonotype was observed many times. DNA of the CDR3: TGTGCCAGCTCACCTGGGGTAGGGATGAGGACTGAAGCTTTCTTT. It yields the protein CASSPGVGMRTEAFF. The chain uses TRBV18 and TRBJ1-1, with D unclear. V was clipped by 3 bases and J by 5 bases, with 16 bases between them. This CDR3 has 15 residues. Germline CDR1 is KGHSH and CDR2 is LQKENI.

The chain carries TRBV20-1 and TRBJ2-7, with 13 bases lining up with TRBD2. Unmatched junction bases numbered 12, after V lost 0 bases and J lost 4 bases. Germline V lookup: CDR1 DFQATT, CDR2 SNEGSKA (reference sequence). The CDR3 consists of 18 residues. DNA for the CDR3: TGCAGTGCTAGAGATTCACTAGCGGGAGGGCCTCGGGTTTACGAGCAGTACTTC. It specifies CSARDSLAGGPRVYEQYF.

Concerning this clonotype: A read error is likely here: a far larger clone is one base away. The chain carries TRBV20-1 and TRBJ2-7; D remains ambiguous. Per the germline V gene, CDR1 is DFQATT and CDR2 is SNEGSKA (reference sequence). This CDR3 region has 15 residues. Trimming shortened V by 5 bases and J by 7 bases, and 24 bases separated the two germline ends. CDR3 region: CSARPFVVRYNEQYF. In DNA form, the CDR3 reads TGCAGTGCTCGGCCTTTTGTTGTGAGATACAATGAGCAGTACTTC.

The chain joins TRBV5-8 to TRBJ1-1; D not certain. Germline values: CDR1 SGHTS, CDR2 YDEGEE. The CDR3 covers 15 residues. The V end lost 5 bases, the J end lost 6 bases, and 20 bases lay between the germline ends. The CDR3 is CASSHFVGSTAEAFF. CDR3 nucleotides: TGTGCCAGCAGTCACTTTGTCGGGTCGACCGCTGAAGCTTTCTTT.

The rearrangement uses TRBV12-3 or TRBV12-4 and TRBJ1-3; D is ambiguous. The CDR3 loop spans 15 amino acids. The ends were cut back, 1 base at V and 2 bases at J, with 9 bases in the middle. CDR3 bases: TGTGCCAGCAGTTTAGTCATTCACCCTGGAAACACCATATATTTT. This gives the protein CASSLVIHPGNTIYF.

This clonotype was seen repeatedly, ten times or more. V and J are TRBV19 and TRBJ2-1, with 15 nucleotides matching TRBD2. Germline CDR1 LNHDA, CDR2 SQIVND (reference sequence). This CDR3 spans 16 amino acids. Trimming removed 4 bases from V and 8 bases from J; junction bases left unmatched: 6. For the CDR3, the DNA is TGTGCCAGTAGTACCGGACTAGCGGGAGGGATGGATGAGCAGTTCTTC. This sequence encodes CASSTGLAGGMDEQFF.

The rearrangement uses TRBV24-1 and TRBJ1-2; 8 nucleotides agree with TRBD1. Germline V gene data show CDR1 as KGHDR and CDR2 as SFDVKD. CDR3 size: 16 residues. J was trimmed by 2 bases and V by 4 bases; bases with no gene match: 8. CDR3 nucleotide sequence: TGTGCCACCAGTGACCCCCGGACAGGGAGGAACTATGGCTACACCTTC. Encoded protein: CATSDPRTGRNYGYTF.

This clonotype was seen repeatedly, ten times or more. The rearrangement joins TRBV18 to TRBJ2-1, with TRBD2 as a possible D gene (6 bases). V gave up 1 base and J gave up 6 bases, with 10 bases separating them. Per germline, CDR1 KGHSH and CDR2 LQKENI. The CDR3 has 14 amino acids. CDR3 residues: CASSPRMTSNEQFF. As DNA, the CDR3 is TGTGCCAGCTCACCACGGATGACTAGCAATGAGCAGTTCTTC.

This clonotype was found many times. The V and J genes are TRBV24-1 and TRBJ2-7, with D possibly matching TRBD1 (6 bases). Trimming shortened V by 2 bases and J by 5 bases, and 21 bases separated the two germline ends. Germline CDR1 is KGHDR and CDR2 is SFDVKD. The CDR3 length is 17 residues. The CDR3 nucleotides are TGTGCCACCAGTGATTCCCCGAAGGCAGGGGATAGGAACGAGCAGTACTTC. This codes for CATSDSPKAGDRNEQYF.

At least ten counts were recorded for this clonotype. The rearrangement joins TRBV28 to TRBJ2-7; 8 positions match TRBD2. The V gene's germline CDR1 is MDHEN and CDR2 SYDVKM. The CDR3 has 15 amino acids. V lost 8 bases to trimming and J lost 3 bases; unmatched junction nucleotides: 12. The CDR3 is CASGIVVAGHYEQYF. CDR3 bases: TGTGCCAGCGGAATTGTAGTAGCGGGACACTACGAGCAGTACTTC.

This clonotype was observed many times. The V gene is TRBV28, the J gene TRBJ2-7, with 7 nucleotides matching TRBD1. V lost 6 bases and J lost 5; bases outside the gene matches: 10. This CDR3 comprises 14 residues. Germline CDR1 MDHEN, CDR2 SYDVKM. CDR3 amino acids: CASSLGQEGDEQYF. Written as DNA, the CDR3 is TGTGCCAGCAGCCTCGGACAGGAAGGCGACGAGCAGTACTTC. Supplemented by reference TRBV28 and TRBJ2-7, the full variable domain reads DVKVTQSSRYLVKRTGEKVFLECVQDMDHENMFWYRQDPGLGLRLIYFSYDVKMKEKGDIPEGYSVSREKKERFSLILESASTNQTSMYLCASSLGQEGDEQYFGPGTRLTVT.

This clonotype was counted between two and nine times. The chain joins TRBV11-3 to TRBJ2-1; D remains unclear. The V end was cut by 5 bases, the J end by 2 bases, with 7 bases between. CDR3 length: 13 residues. CDR1 and CDR2 (germline): SGHNT, YENEEA. The CDR3 here is CASSRVAYNEQFF. CDR3 DNA sequence: TGTGCCAGCAGCCGGGTCGCCTACAATGAGCAGTTCTTC.

This clonotype was recorded many times. V gene TRBV6-4 combines with J gene TRBJ1-5, with 7 bases fitting TRBD1. The ends lost 7 bases at V and 0 bases at J; junction bases unmatched: 12. CDR3 length: 17 residues. Looked up from germline, CDR1 is MRHNA and CDR2 is SNTAGT. The CDR3 nucleotides read TGTGCCAGCAATATGGGACAGCCCTATTATAGCAATCAGCCCCAGCATTTT. It translates to CASNMGQPYYSNQPQHF.